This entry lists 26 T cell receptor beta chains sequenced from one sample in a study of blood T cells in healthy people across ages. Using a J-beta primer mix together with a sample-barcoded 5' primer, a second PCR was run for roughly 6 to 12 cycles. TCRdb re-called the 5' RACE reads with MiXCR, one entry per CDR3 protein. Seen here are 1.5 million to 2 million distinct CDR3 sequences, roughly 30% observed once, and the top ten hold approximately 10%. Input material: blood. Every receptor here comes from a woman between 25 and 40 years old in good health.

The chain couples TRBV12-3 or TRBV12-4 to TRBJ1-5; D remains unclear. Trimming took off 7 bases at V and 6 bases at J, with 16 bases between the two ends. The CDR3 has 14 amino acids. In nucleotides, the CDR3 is TGTGCCAGCATACGCATCCGGGATGCTCAGCCCCAGCATTTT. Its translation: CASIRIRDAQPQHF.

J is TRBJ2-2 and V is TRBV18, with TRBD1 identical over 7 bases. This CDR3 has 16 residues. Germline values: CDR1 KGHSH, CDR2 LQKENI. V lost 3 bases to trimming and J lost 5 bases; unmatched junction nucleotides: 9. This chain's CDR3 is CASSPPGQDLTGELFF. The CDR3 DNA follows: TGTGCCAGCTCACCTCCTGGACAGGACCTAACCGGGGAGCTGTTTTTT.

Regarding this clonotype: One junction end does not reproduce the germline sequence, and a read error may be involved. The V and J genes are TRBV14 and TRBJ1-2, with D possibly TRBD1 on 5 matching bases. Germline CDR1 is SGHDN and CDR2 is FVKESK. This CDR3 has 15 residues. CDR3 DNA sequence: TGTACCAGCAGCCAAGTAGATGGGGGGAACTATGGCTACACCTTC. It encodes CTSSQVDGGNYGYTF.

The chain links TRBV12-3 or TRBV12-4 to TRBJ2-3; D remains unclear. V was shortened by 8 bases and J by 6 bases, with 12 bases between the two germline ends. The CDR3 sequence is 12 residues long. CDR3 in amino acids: CASGPIGDTQYF. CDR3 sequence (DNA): TGTGCCAGCGGCCCCATAGGGGATACGCAGTATTTT.

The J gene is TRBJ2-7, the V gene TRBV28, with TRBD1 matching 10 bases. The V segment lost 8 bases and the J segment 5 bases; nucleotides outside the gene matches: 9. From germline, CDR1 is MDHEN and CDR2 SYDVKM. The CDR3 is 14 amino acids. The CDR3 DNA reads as TGTGCCAGCCCCCCGGACAGGGGGTGTCACGAGCAGTACTTC. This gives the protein CASPPDRGCHEQYF.

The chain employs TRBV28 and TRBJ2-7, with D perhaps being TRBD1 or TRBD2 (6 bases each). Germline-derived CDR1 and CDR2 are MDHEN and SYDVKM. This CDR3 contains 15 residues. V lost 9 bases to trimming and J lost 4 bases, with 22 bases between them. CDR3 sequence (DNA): TGTGCCAGTGGGGATGGCCGAGGAGGGGGTTACGAGCAGTACTTC. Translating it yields CASGDGRGGGYEQYF.

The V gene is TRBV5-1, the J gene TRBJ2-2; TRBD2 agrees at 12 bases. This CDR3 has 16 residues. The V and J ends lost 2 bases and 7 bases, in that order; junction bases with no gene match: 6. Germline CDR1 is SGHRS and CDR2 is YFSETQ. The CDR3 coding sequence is TGCGCCAGCAGCTTAAGACTAGCGGGAGAGGTCGGGGAGCTGTTTTTT. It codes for CASSLRLAGEVGELFF.

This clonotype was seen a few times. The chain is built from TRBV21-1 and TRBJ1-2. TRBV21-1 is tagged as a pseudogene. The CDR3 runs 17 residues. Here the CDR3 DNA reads TGTGCCAGCAGCCCGAAGTTAACGGAACGGAGCAATTATGGCTACACCTTC. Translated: CASSPKLTERSNYGYTF.

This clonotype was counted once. CDR3 nucleotide sequence: TGTGCCAGTAGCCCCGGGGTTGGGGTCACCTACAATGAGCAGTTCTTC. Encoded protein: CASSPGVGVTYNEQFF. The chain combines TRBV19 with TRBJ2-1, with D possibly matching TRBD2 (5 bases). In germline, CDR1 is LNHDA, CDR2 SQIVND (reference sequence). This CDR3 has 16 residues. V lost 6 bases, J lost 2 bases, and 17 bases lay in between.

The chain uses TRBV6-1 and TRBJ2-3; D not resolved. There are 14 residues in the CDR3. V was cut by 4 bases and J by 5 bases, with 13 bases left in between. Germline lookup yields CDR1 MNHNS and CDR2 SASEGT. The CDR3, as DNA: TGTGCCAGCAGTGCAGGCCCCTACGTAGATACGCAGTATTTT. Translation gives CASSAGPYVDTQYF.

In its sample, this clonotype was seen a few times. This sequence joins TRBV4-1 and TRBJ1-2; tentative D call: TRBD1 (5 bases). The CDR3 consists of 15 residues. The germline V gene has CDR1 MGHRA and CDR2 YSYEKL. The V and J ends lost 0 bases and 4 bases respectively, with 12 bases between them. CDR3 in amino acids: CASSQDPGPAYGYTF. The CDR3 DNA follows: TGCGCCAGCAGCCAAGATCCAGGGCCGGCCTATGGCTACACCTTC.

The CDR3 spells CASSSGLAVKETQYF. CDR3 DNA: TGTGCCAGCAGCTCGGGACTAGCGGTGAAAGAGACCCAGTACTTC. V is TRBV7-9 and J is TRBJ2-7; TRBD2 agrees at 11 bases. The closer fit of TRBJ2-5 to the DNA end suggests the J call may be wrong. Germline values: CDR1 SEHNR, CDR2 FQNEAQ (reference sequence). The CDR3 covers 15 residues.

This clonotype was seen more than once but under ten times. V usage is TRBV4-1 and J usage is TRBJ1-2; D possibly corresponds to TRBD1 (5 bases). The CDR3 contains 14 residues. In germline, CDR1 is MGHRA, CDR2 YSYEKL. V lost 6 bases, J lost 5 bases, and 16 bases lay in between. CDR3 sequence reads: CASSPGHRTYGYTF. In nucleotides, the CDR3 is TGCGCCAGCAGTCCCGGACATCGGACTTATGGCTACACCTTC.

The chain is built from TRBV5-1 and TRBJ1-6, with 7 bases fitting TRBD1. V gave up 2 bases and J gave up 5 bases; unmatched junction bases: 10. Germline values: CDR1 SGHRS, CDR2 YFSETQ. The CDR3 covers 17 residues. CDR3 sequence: CASSFYRGSPNNSPLHF. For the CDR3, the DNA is TGCGCCAGCAGCTTTTACAGGGGTTCCCCAAATAATTCACCCCTCCACTTT.

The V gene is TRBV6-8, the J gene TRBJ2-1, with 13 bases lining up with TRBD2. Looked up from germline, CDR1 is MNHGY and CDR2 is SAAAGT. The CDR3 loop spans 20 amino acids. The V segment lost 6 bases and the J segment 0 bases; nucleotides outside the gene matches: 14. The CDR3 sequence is CASRCNTGTSGASSYNEQFF. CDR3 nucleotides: TGTGCCAGCAGATGCAACACCGGGACTAGCGGGGCCAGCTCCTACAATGAGCAGTTCTTC.

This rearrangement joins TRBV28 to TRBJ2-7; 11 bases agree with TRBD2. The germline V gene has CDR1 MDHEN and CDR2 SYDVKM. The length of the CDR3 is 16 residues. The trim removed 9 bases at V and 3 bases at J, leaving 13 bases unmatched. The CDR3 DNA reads TGTGCCAGTCAAAGTTTACATACTAGCGGGGGCTACGAGCAGTACTTC. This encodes CASQSLHTSGGYEQYF.

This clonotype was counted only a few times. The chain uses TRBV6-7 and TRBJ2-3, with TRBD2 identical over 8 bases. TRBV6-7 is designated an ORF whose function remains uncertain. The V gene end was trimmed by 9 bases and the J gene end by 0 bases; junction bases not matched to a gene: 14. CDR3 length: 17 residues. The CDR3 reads CARVWREVPPSTDTQYF. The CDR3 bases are TGTGCCAGGGTCTGGCGGGAGGTTCCCCCAAGCACAGATACGCAGTATTTT.

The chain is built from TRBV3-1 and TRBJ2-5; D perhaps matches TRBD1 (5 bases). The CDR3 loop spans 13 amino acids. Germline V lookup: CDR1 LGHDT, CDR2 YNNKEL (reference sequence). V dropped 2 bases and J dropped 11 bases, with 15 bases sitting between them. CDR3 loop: CASSQPRQGQQYF. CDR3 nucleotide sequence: TGTGCCAGCAGCCAACCCCGGCAGGGCCAGCAGTACTTC.

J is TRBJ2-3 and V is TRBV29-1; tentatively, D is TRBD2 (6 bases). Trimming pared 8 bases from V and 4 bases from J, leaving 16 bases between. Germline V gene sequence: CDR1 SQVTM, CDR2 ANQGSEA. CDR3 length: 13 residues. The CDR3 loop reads CSTTRGIADTQYF. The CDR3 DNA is TGCAGCACAACTCGGGGGATCGCAGATACGCAGTATTTT.

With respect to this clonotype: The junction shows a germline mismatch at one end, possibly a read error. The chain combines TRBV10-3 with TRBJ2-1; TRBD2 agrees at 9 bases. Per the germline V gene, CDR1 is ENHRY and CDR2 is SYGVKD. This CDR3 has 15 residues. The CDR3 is CAISVASGINNEQFF. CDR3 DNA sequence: TGTGCAATCAGTGTGGCTAGCGGGATAAACAATGAGCAGTTCTTC.

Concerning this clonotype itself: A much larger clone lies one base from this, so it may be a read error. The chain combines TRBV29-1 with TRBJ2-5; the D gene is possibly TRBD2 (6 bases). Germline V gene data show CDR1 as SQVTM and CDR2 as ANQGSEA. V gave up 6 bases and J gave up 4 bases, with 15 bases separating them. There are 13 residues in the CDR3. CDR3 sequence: CSVPGETLETQYF. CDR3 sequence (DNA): TGCAGCGTCCCGGGGGAGACCCTAGAGACCCAGTACTTC.

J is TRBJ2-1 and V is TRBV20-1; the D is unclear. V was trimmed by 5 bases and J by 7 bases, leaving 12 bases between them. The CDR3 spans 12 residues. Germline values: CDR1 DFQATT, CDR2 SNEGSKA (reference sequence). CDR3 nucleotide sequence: TGCAGTGCTGGGAAAGTTATAAATGAGCAGTTCTTC. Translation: CSAGKVINEQFF.

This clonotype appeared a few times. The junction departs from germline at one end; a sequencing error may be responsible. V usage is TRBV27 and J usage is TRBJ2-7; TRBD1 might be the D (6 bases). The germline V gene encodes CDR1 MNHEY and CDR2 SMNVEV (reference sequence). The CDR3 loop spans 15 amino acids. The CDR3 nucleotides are TGTGCCAGCAGCTTATACAGGGTCCATTCCTACGAGCAGTACTTC. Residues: CASSLYRVHSYEQYF.

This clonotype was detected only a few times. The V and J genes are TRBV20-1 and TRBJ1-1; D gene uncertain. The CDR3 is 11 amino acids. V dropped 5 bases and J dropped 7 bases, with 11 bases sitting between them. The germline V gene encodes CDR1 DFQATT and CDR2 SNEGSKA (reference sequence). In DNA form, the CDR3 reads TGCAGTGCTGAGGAACAGCTTGAAGCTTTCTTT. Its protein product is CSAEEQLEAFF.

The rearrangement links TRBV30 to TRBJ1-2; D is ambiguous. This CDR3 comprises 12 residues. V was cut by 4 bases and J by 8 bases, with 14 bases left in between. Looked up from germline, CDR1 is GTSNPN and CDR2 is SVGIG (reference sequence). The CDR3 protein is CAWTQGSKGYTF. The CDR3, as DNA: TGTGCCTGGACCCAAGGGAGTAAGGGCTACACCTTC.

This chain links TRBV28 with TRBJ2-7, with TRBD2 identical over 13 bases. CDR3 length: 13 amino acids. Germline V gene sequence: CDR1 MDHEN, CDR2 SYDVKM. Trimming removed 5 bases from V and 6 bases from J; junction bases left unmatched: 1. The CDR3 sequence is CASSGTSGIEQYF. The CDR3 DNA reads TGTGCCAGCAGTGGGACTAGCGGGATCGAGCAGTACTTC.